These 31 T cell receptor beta chains were sequenced from one sample in a study of CD8+ T cells in alopecia areata. RNA extraction was followed by reverse transcription into cDNA, which acted as the sequencing template. Repertoires were generated with immunoSEQ multiplex PCR, while TCRdb's copy carries only in-frame clones and drops some. This sample has 90,000 to 150,000 clones; approximately 60% occur once, and the top ten carry 2.8%. Sequenced input: CD4+ T cells sorted from blood. The receptors shown here come from a human donor in good health.

V gene TRBV4-1 combines with J gene TRBJ2-7; the D gene is possibly TRBD1 (5 bases). The germline V and J ends were trimmed by 2 bases and 3 bases, with 14 bases remaining between them. Germline CDR1 is MGHRA and CDR2 is YSYEKL. CDR3 length: 15 amino acids. The chain's CDR3 is CASSQYRDRGYEQYF. As DNA, the CDR3 is TGCGCCAGCAGCCAATACCGAGACAGAGGCTACGAGCAGTACTTC.

CDR3 sequence reads: CASSESGTGGYEQYF. The CDR3 bases are TGTGCCAGCAGTGAATCGGGGACAGGGGGGTACGAGCAGTACTTC. The chain uses TRBV25-1 and TRBJ2-7, with 11 bases identical to TRBD1. The CDR3 extends over 15 amino acids. The V gene end was trimmed by 1 base and the J gene end by 4 bases; junction bases not matched to a gene: 3. The germline V gene encodes CDR1 MGHDK and CDR2 SYGVNS.

The V gene is TRBV18, the J gene TRBJ2-1, with D hard to call. The CDR3 is made up of 14 amino acids. CDR1 is KGHSH, CDR2 LQKENI, per germline. The V and J ends lost 0 bases and 5 bases respectively, with 8 bases between them. CDR3 protein: CASSPPNTDNEQFF. Here the CDR3 DNA reads TGTGCCAGCTCACCACCGAACACGGACAATGAGCAGTTCTTC.

This clone has a handful of counts. The rearrangement joins TRBV5-1 to TRBJ2-1; no definite D call. In germline, CDR1 is SGHRS, CDR2 YFSETQ. The CDR3 has 17 amino acids. Deletions cut 0 bases from V and 2 bases from J, with 15 bases between. DNA of the CDR3: TGCGCCAGCAGCTTGGTCCCGGGTCTCCTTACCTACAATGAGCAGTTCTTC. Translating it yields CASSLVPGLLTYNEQFF. The full variable domain, completed using reference TRBV5-1 and TRBJ2-1, is KAGVTQTPRYLIKTRGQQVTLSCSPISGHRSVSWYQQTPGQGLQFLFEYFSETQRNKGNFPGRFSGRQFSNSRSEMNVSTLELGDSALYLCASSLVPGLLTYNEQFFGPGTRLTVL.

CDR3 protein: CAGRGQGYNEQFF. The CDR3 DNA follows: TGTGCCGGACGGGGACAGGGTTACAATGAGCAGTTCTTC. The chain is built from TRBV2 and TRBJ2-1; TRBD1 matches at 9 bases. Germline V gene lookup returns CDR1 SNHLY and CDR2 FYNNEI. V dropped 11 bases and J dropped 4; count of bases not matched to a gene: 6. CDR3 size: 13 residues.

This clone was recorded a few times. The chain employs TRBV15 and TRBJ2-7, with 8 bases identical to TRBD1. Germline CDR1 and CDR2: LNHNV and YYDKDF (reference sequence). CDR3 length: 16 amino acids. Trimming removed 5 bases from V and 3 bases from J; junction bases left unmatched: 12. DNA for the CDR3: TGTGCCACCAGCCCGAGGAGGGGGACAGGAGACTACGAGCAGTACTTC. It encodes CATSPRRGTGDYEQYF.

This chain joins TRBV2 and TRBJ1-1; D is unresolved. Trimming stripped 10 bases from V and 1 base from J, with 10 bases between. The CDR3 spans 12 residues. From germline, CDR1 is SNHLY and CDR2 FYNNEI. CDR3 nucleotides: TGTGCCACCACCACGGGGAACACTGAAGCTTTCTTT. Translated, it gives CATTTGNTEAFF.

The chain employs TRBV10-3 and TRBJ2-7; TRBD1 agrees at 9 bases. The germline gives CDR1 ENHRY, CDR2 SYGVKD. The CDR3 is made up of 15 amino acids. The trim removed 3 bases at V and 4 bases at J, leaving 7 bases unmatched. The CDR3 DNA follows: TGTGCCATCAGTGATCGTGCGGACAGGGGTTACGAGCAGTACTTC. Its translation is CAISDRADRGYEQYF.

The gene calls are TRBV9 and TRBJ2-3; maybe TRBD2 (6 bases). Trimming cost V 2 bases and J 0 bases, with 13 bases left between them. Germline CDR1 is SGDLS and CDR2 is YYNGEE. This CDR3 contains 16 residues. The CDR3 here is CASSVLSGTSTDTQYF. CDR3 nucleotide sequence: TGTGCCAGCAGCGTCCTTAGCGGAACTAGCACAGATACGCAGTATTTT.

The genes are TRBV30 and TRBJ1-2; D might be TRBD1 (5 bases). This CDR3 comprises 14 residues. Germline V lookup: CDR1 GTSNPN, CDR2 SVGIG (reference sequence). V lost 0 bases and J 2 bases, leaving 10 bases between the germline ends. The CDR3 bases are TGTGCCTGGAGTGTACGTCGACAGAACTATGGCTACACCTTC. The encoded protein is CAWSVRRQNYGYTF.

This clone was seen only a few times. The chain links TRBV29-1 to TRBJ2-1; D is undetermined. V shed 3 bases and J shed 4 bases, with 10 bases lying between them. This CDR3 contains 13 residues. Germline loops: CDR1 SQVTM, CDR2 ANQGSEA. Here the CDR3 DNA reads TGCAGCGTTGATTGGGGTGGGTACAATGAGCAGTTCTTC. It specifies CSVDWGGYNEQFF.

The chain joins TRBV29-1 to TRBJ2-3; tentatively, D is TRBD1 (6 bases). Germline CDR1 SQVTM, CDR2 ANQGSEA. The CDR3 has 13 residues. The CDR3, as DNA: TGCAGGGTAACAGGGCCAGAGCGGGATACGCAGTATTTT. Translated: CRVTGPERDTQYF.

In its sample, this clone was seen a few times. This chain uses TRBV7-2 with TRBJ2-2; 9 bases align to TRBD1. The J segment lost 6 bases and the V segment lost 4 bases, leaving 6 bases of the junction unmatched. There are 15 residues in the CDR3. Germline V gene data show CDR1 as SGHTA and CDR2 as FQGNSA. CDR3: CASSYRDRVSGELFF. CDR3 DNA: TGTGCCAGCAGCTACCGGGACAGGGTTTCCGGGGAGCTGTTTTTT.

The chain couples TRBV1 to TRBJ2-2; the table calls TRBD2, which could not be checked here. TRBV1 has pseudogene status. The CDR3 covers 17 residues. The chain's CDR3 is CTSSQTPRLAGTGELFF. The CDR3 nucleotides are TGCACCAGCAGCCAAACACCACGACTAGCAGGCACCGGGGAGCTGTTTTTT.

The chain employs TRBV6-5 and TRBJ1-1; perhaps TRBD1 as D (6 bases). Looked up from germline, CDR1 is MNHEY and CDR2 is SVGAGI. V lost 0 bases to trimming and J lost 2 bases, with 13 bases between them. The CDR3 consists of 16 residues. Here the CDR3 DNA reads TGTGCCAGCAGTTACTCGAATCCAGGGGCTAACACTGAAGCTTTCTTT. It encodes CASSYSNPGANTEAFF.

The CDR3 protein is CSVYTPQGTEAFF. In nucleotides, the CDR3 is TGCAGCGTCTACACGCCCCAGGGCACTGAAGCTTTCTTT. The V and J genes are TRBV29-1 and TRBJ1-1, with a possible D match to TRBD1 (5 bases). Germline lookup yields CDR1 SQVTM and CDR2 ANQGSEA. This CDR3 is built from 13 residues. V was trimmed by 6 bases and J by 4 bases, leaving 15 bases between them.

This clone was counted between two and nine times. The CDR3 is CASSRMFGTSTGELFF. For the CDR3, the DNA is TGCGCCAGCAGCCGGATGTTCGGAACCTCCACCGGGGAGCTGTTTTTT. The gene calls are TRBV4-1 and TRBJ2-2, with D unresolved. The CDR3 is 16 residues long. Germline CDR1 is MGHRA and CDR2 is YSYEKL. With 4 bases removed from V and 4 bases from J, the gap between germline ends came to 16 bases.

There are a few counts of this clone. The chain carries TRBV7-8 and TRBJ2-7; weak D call: TRBD1 (6 bases). Per the germline V gene, CDR1 is SGHVS and CDR2 is FQNEAQ. This CDR3 contains 14 residues. V lost 5 bases, J lost 4 bases, and 15 bases lay in between. DNA for the CDR3: TGTGCCAGCAGCAGGACAGTTAACCTATACGAGCAGTACTTC. It codes for CASSRTVNLYEQYF.

V is TRBV9 and J is TRBJ1-2; no reliable D call. Germline V gene lookup returns CDR1 SGDLS and CDR2 YYNGEE. The CDR3 has 15 amino acids. Between the trimmed V and J ends, which lost 0 bases and 0 bases, there was a span of 9 bases. CDR3 nucleotide sequence: TGTGCCAGCAGCGTAGGCCAAGCCGCTAACTATGGCTACACCTTC. Its protein is CASSVGQAANYGYTF.

The chain employs TRBV25-1 and TRBJ2-2; D is unresolved. V was trimmed by 2 bases and J by 2 bases, leaving 9 bases between them. There are 15 residues in the CDR3. The germline V gene has CDR1 MGHDK and CDR2 SYGVNS. The CDR3 reads CASSEPLGNTGELFF. CDR3 bases: TGTGCCAGCAGTGAACCCCTCGGCAACACCGGGGAGCTGTTTTTT.

This chain connects TRBV5-1 to TRBJ2-5; the D gene is possibly TRBD1 (5 bases). This CDR3 contains 14 residues. Germline V CDR1 and CDR2: SGHRS, YFSETQ. V was clipped by 6 bases and J by 5 bases, with 17 bases between them. The CDR3 loop is CASNRMISGETQYF. In nucleotides, the CDR3 is TGCGCCAGCAACAGGATGATCTCTGGGGAGACCCAGTACTTC. The whole variable domain, remainder taken from reference TRBV5-1 and TRBJ2-5, is KAGVTQTPRYLIKTRGQQVTLSCSPISGHRSVSWYQQTPGQGLQFLFEYFSETQRNKGNFPGRFSGRQFSNSRSEMNVSTLELGDSALYLCASNRMISGETQYFGPGTRLLVL.

The chain is built from TRBV29-1 and TRBJ2-1; 7 nucleotides line up with TRBD2. Germline loops: CDR1 SQVTM, CDR2 ANQGSEA. The CDR3 totals 14 residues. J gave up 8 bases and V 7 bases, and 14 bases lay outside the gene matches. The CDR3 is CSGSKRGAGDEQFF. In nucleotides, the CDR3 is TGCAGCGGTTCAAAGCGGGGCGCCGGCGATGAGCAGTTCTTC.

V gene TRBV6-1 combines with J gene TRBJ2-5; D could derive from TRBD1 or TRBD2 (5 bases each). In germline, CDR1 is MNHNS, CDR2 SASEGT. Trimming cost V 1 base and J 0 bases, with 6 bases left between them. This CDR3 is 14 amino acids long. The CDR3 here is CASSEGGYQETQYF. The CDR3 DNA follows: TGTGCCAGCAGTGAAGGGGGGTACCAAGAGACCCAGTACTTC.

This clone has more than one count but fewer than ten. The V gene is TRBV5-1, the J gene TRBJ2-3, with 13 nucleotides matching TRBD2. The germline gives CDR1 SGHRS, CDR2 YFSETQ. The CDR3 loop spans 17 amino acids. After removal of 4 bases from V and 5 bases from J, the junction contained 10 bases not matched to a gene. The CDR3 DNA is TGCGCCAGCAGCCCCACACTAGCGGGGGGGATCGAAGATACGCAGTATTTT. Protein sequence: CASSPTLAGGIEDTQYF.

This clone was observed a handful of times. The CDR3: CSAGQGWGDEQFF. The CDR3 DNA is TGCAGCGCAGGACAGGGATGGGGTGATGAGCAGTTCTTC. This chain connects TRBV29-1 to TRBJ2-1; TRBD1 matches at 8 bases. V was pared by 7 bases and J by 8 bases, with 10 bases of the junction left unmatched. The CDR3 has 13 residues. Germline loops: CDR1 SQVTM, CDR2 ANQGSEA.

This clone was seen more than once but under ten times. The gene calls are TRBV5-6 and TRBJ2-7; D ambiguous. V lost 1 base and J 5 bases, leaving 13 bases between the germline ends. Germline V gene sequence: CDR1 SGHDT, CDR2 YYEEEE. The CDR3 runs to 14 residues. This CDR3 reads CASSLNSPANEQYF. The CDR3, as DNA: TGTGCCAGCAGCTTGAACAGCCCCGCCAACGAGCAGTACTTC. The whole variable domain, remainder taken from reference TRBV5-6 and TRBJ2-7, is DAGVTQSPTHLIKTRGQQVTLRCSPKSGHDTVSWYQQALGQGPQFIFQYYEEEERQRGNFPDRFSGHQFPNYSSELNVNALLLGDSALYLCASSLNSPANEQYFGPGTRLTVT.

This clone was observed a few times. V and J are TRBV6-6 and TRBJ1-2, with 7 bases fitting TRBD1. The length of the CDR3 is 13 residues. The junction had 4 bases not matched to a gene; V was cut back by 9 bases and J by 0 bases. From germline, CDR1 is MNHNY and CDR2 SVGAGI (reference sequence). The CDR3 loop is CARQGLSNYGYTF. The CDR3 DNA reads as TGTGCCAGACAGGGGTTGTCTAACTATGGCTACACCTTC.

This clone was counted between two and nine times. The chain couples TRBV29-1 to TRBJ2-5, with D unresolved. The V and J ends lost 6 bases and 4 bases respectively, with 15 bases between them. The CDR3 is 13 amino acids. Germline assignment: CDR1 SQVTM and CDR2 ANQGSEA. The CDR3 DNA reads TGCAGCGTCCTACAGCCTTTAGTAGAGACCCAGTACTTC. This translates into CSVLQPLVETQYF.

The genes are TRBV30 and TRBJ2-7; 8 positions match TRBD2. V was pared by 6 bases and J by 5 bases, with 6 bases of the junction left unmatched. Germline V lookup: CDR1 GTSNPN, CDR2 SVGIG (reference sequence). The CDR3 runs 12 residues. The CDR3 sequence is CACGLADDEQYF. Written as DNA, the CDR3 is TGTGCCTGTGGACTAGCAGACGACGAGCAGTACTTC.

The chain couples TRBV14 to TRBJ2-1, with 10 bases lining up with TRBD1. The V gene's germline CDR1 is SGHDN and CDR2 FVKESK. This CDR3 spans 14 amino acids. V dropped 9 bases and J dropped 1; count of bases not matched to a gene: 3. The DNA for the CDR3 is TGTGCCAGTAAGGGACAGGGGTCCTACAATGAGCAGTTCTTC. Translated: CASKGQGSYNEQFF.

There are a few counts of this clone. The chain employs TRBV18 and TRBJ2-3; D remains unclear. Germline V gene sequence: CDR1 KGHSH, CDR2 LQKENI. V gave up 3 bases and J gave up 1 base, with 8 bases separating them. The CDR3 consists of 14 residues. This CDR3 reads CASSPSTGTDTQYF. The CDR3, as DNA: TGTGCCAGCTCACCTTCGACTGGCACAGATACGCAGTATTTT.